Described below is a single TCR beta chain sequence and its context. Its specificity is not known. This specimen belongs to a study of T cells in localized non-small cell lung cancer. Overall study findings and caveats: Heterogeneity remains possible, as sequencing covered one tumor region only. Prolonged overall survival went with higher T cell density in the blood. In uninvolved adjacent lung, T cell clonality reached its highest value, exceeding tumor.

Assay used: immunoSEQ multiplex PCR; TCRdb lists only in-frame clones, some missing. The repertoire consists of around 70,000 clones, with around 85% occurring once and the leading ten covering 1.3%. Specimen: peripheral blood, collected before any cancer treatment. This sequence originates from a female donor over 55 with stage I lung adenocarcinoma.

The CDR3 nucleotides read TGTGCCAGCATCAACAGGGTTGACTATGGCTACACCTTC. As protein: CASINRVDYGYTF. The V gene is TRBV27, the J gene TRBJ1-2; perhaps TRBD1 as D (6 bases). The CDR3 totals 13 residues. CDR1 and CDR2 (germline): MNHEY, SMNVEV (reference sequence). V was cut by 7 bases and J by 3 bases, with 12 bases left in between.